This T cell receptor (beta chain) is from a study of blood T cells in healthy people across ages. At the level of the study: Through template switching, about one barcoded beta molecule was captured per two T cells, as measured in model experiments.

For the second PCR, which ran for roughly 6 to 11 cycles, a sample-barcoded 5' primer and a J-beta primer mix were used. TCRdb processed the 5' RACE reads anew with MiXCR; each CDR3 protein has one entry. The sample consists of some 940,000 distinct CDR3 sequences, about 27% of them appearing once. The table lists this clonotype with many counts. These sequences were also reported in another study, on T cells of mothers and their children. That work contributes: Related mother-child pairs showed slightly, non-significantly higher overlap than unrelated pairs.

The receptor was isolated from a woman between 40 and 50 years old in good health. Source material: blood.

The CDR3 protein is CASSPGTTFSYEQYF. In DNA, the CDR3 is TGCGCCAGCAGCCCCGGGACAACATTCTCCTACGAGCAGTACTTC. The V call is TRBV5-1, the J call TRBJ2-7, with TRBD1 as a possible D gene (6 bases). Trimming left V 4 bases short and J 0 bases short, with 14 bases between. CDR3 length: 15 residues. The germline CDR1 and CDR2 sequences are SGHRS and YFSETQ.